What follows are 10 T cell receptor beta chains derived from one specimen sequenced in a study of T cell repertoires in cytomegalovirus infection. TCRdb processed the reads anew with MiXCR; each CDR3 protein has one entry. The sample has about 740,000 distinct CDR3 sequences, 35% seen once. Material: PBMCs. These receptors all stem from a human donor in good health (CMV status not recorded). Some clones in this sample may be carry-over from other donors' samples.

This clonotype was detected only a few times. The chain combines TRBV7-6 with TRBJ1-4, with unresolved D. The germline V gene encodes CDR1 SGHVS and CDR2 FNYEAQ. This CDR3 spans 15 amino acids. V was trimmed by 4 bases and J by 7 bases, leaving 16 bases between them. The CDR3 spells CASSSPGPGREKLFF. The CDR3 region has the DNA TGTGCCAGCAGCTCCCCCGGACCGGGTCGTGAAAAACTGTTTTTT.

This clonotype was recorded a few times. V usage is TRBV20-1 and J usage is TRBJ2-1; 11 bases match TRBD2. Trimming removed 0 bases from V and 4 bases from J; junction bases left unmatched: 14. The CDR3 spans 19 residues. Germline CDR1 is DFQATT and CDR2 is SNEGSKA (reference sequence). The CDR3 protein is CSARERLAGGPLTYNEQFF. The CDR3, as DNA: TGCAGTGCTAGAGAGAGATTAGCGGGGGGGCCCTTGACATACAATGAGCAGTTCTTC.

J is TRBJ2-2 and V is TRBV7-2; 9 bases are shared with TRBD1. The germline gives CDR1 SGHTA, CDR2 FQGNSA. The CDR3 covers 15 residues. The V segment lost 5 bases and the J segment 6 bases; nucleotides outside the gene matches: 7. CDR3: CASSAKQGASGELFF. Written as DNA, the CDR3 is TGTGCCAGCAGCGCCAAACAGGGGGCTTCCGGGGAGCTGTTTTTT.

CDR3 sequence reads: CASSLTGQDSYEQYF. CDR3 DNA: TGCGCCAGCAGCCTCACGGGACAGGACTCCTACGAGCAGTACTTC. The chain combines TRBV5-1 with TRBJ2-7; 8 bases line up with TRBD1. V lost 4 bases to trimming and J lost 0 bases; unmatched junction nucleotides: 6. The CDR3 consists of 15 residues. The germline V gene encodes CDR1 SGHRS and CDR2 YFSETQ.

As concerns this clonotype: A much larger clone lies a single base off, so this may be a read error. This sequence joins TRBV7-2 and TRBJ1-1, with 9 bases identical to TRBD1. This CDR3 has 13 residues. V shed 5 bases and J 7 bases; nucleotides not matched to a gene: 5. Looked up from germline, CDR1 is SGHTA and CDR2 is FQGNSA. CDR3 nucleotides: TGTGCCAGCAGCCGACAGGGGGGGGGTGAAGCTTTCTTT. Its translation: CASSRQGGGEAFF. Based on the CDR3 plus reference TRBV7-2 and TRBJ1-1, the full variable domain is GAGVSQSPSNKVTEKGKDVELRCDPISGHTALYWYRQSLGQGLEFLIYFQGNSAPDKSGLPSDRFSAERTGGSVSTLTIQRTQQEDSAVYLCASSRQGGGEAFFGQGTRLTVV.

This clonotype was counted a few times. This chain uses TRBV25-1 with TRBJ1-2; 7 nucleotides line up with TRBD1. The trim removed 2 bases at V and 4 bases at J, leaving 1 base unmatched. The CDR3 covers 13 residues. Germline assignment: CDR1 MGHDK and CDR2 SYGVNS. The CDR3 reads CASSEDRVYGYTF. The DNA for the CDR3 is TGTGCCAGCAGTGAAGACAGGGTCTATGGCTACACCTTC.

J is TRBJ1-4 and V is TRBV29-1; D is perhaps TRBD1 (5 bases). Trimming removed 4 bases at V and 4 bases at J, with 10 bases between. There are 13 residues in the CDR3. Germline CDR1 is SQVTM and CDR2 is ANQGSEA. The CDR3 reads CSVAFRVNEKLFF. CDR3 nucleotide sequence: TGCAGCGTTGCGTTCAGGGTTAATGAAAAACTGTTTTTT.

J is TRBJ2-7 and V is TRBV6-6, with TRBD1 identical over 7 bases. In germline, CDR1 is MNHNY, CDR2 SVGAGI (reference sequence). The CDR3 has 18 residues. J lost 3 bases, V lost 0 bases, and 14 bases had no gene match. CDR3 in DNA: TGTGCCAGCAGTTACTCAGTGTTTGGTGGCAGGGGGATCTACGAGCAGTACTTC. It translates to CASSYSVFGGRGIYEQYF.

This clonotype was seen more than once but under ten times. The J gene is TRBJ1-3, the V gene TRBV27; D might be TRBD1 (6 bases). Germline V gene data show CDR1 as MNHEY and CDR2 as SMNVEV (reference sequence). Trimming took off 6 bases at V and 0 bases at J, with 6 bases between the two ends. The CDR3 sequence is 13 residues long. CDR3 sequence reads: CASRDSSGNTIYF. CDR3 coding DNA: TGTGCCAGCAGGGACAGCTCTGGAAACACCATATATTTT.

The CDR3 here is CASRMSSAGRDTEAFF. The DNA for the CDR3 is TGTGCCAGCAGAATGTCCTCGGCGGGGAGGGACACTGAAGCTTTCTTT. This chain links TRBV27 with TRBJ1-1; D is ambiguous. This CDR3 spans 16 amino acids. V lost 6 bases and J lost 3, with 20 bases in between. CDR1 MNHEY and CDR2 SMNVEV come from the germline V gene (reference sequence).